The clone carrying this TCR beta chain was found a few times. This sample was included in a study of blood T cells in healthy people across ages. The ends lost 0 bases at V and 4 bases at J; junction bases unmatched: 12. Germline CDR1 and CDR2: SGHTA and FQGNSA. This CDR3 is built from 18 residues. Through a sample-barcoded 5' primer and a J-beta primer mix, a second PCR was run for 7 to 11 cycles. Each CDR3 protein gets one entry after TCRdb re-called the 5' RACE reads with MiXCR. The table includes approximately 1.5 million distinct CDR3 sequences, roughly 43% detected once. The sequenced sample consisted of blood. This clonotype was sampled from a woman aged 18-29 years in good health. The rearrangement links TRBV7-2 to TRBJ1-5, with 7 positions matching TRBD1. Here the CDR3 DNA reads TGTGCCAGCAGCTTAGCCTCCCCGGGACAGCAACGTAATCAGCCCCAGCATTTT. Its translation is CASSLASPGQQRNQPQHF. The whole variable domain, remainder taken from reference TRBV7-2 and TRBJ1-5, is GAGVSQSPSNKVTEKGKDVELRCDPISGHTALYWYRQSLGQGLEFLIYFQGNSAPDKSGLPSDRFSAERTGGSVSTLTIQRTQQEDSAVYLCASSLASPGQQRNQPQHFGDGTRLSIL.